This T cell receptor beta chain is from a study of T cell responses to AZD1222 COVID-19 vaccine. Study-level points and caveats: As reported, nearly half of all spike-specific TCRs target variant regions that are unmutated.

This CDR3 region has 13 residues. Germline-derived CDR1 and CDR2 are MNHEY and SMNVEV (reference sequence). The germline V and J ends were trimmed by 7 bases and 6 bases, with 16 bases remaining between them. As regards this clone: Its matching antigen is unknown.

TCRdb's table, derived via immunoSEQ multiplex PCR, lists solely in-frame clones and lacks some. The sample includes approximately 77,000 clones, around 90% of them seen just once. This chain joins TRBV27 and TRBJ2-7, with D possibly TRBD2 on 5 matching bases. This TCR derives from an adult in good health. The source was peripheral blood, collected on day 0 of MenACWY control vaccination. For the CDR3, the DNA is TGTGCCAGCAAGGAGGAAATTCGGGGCGAGCAGTACTTC. Translating it yields CASKEEIRGEQYF.